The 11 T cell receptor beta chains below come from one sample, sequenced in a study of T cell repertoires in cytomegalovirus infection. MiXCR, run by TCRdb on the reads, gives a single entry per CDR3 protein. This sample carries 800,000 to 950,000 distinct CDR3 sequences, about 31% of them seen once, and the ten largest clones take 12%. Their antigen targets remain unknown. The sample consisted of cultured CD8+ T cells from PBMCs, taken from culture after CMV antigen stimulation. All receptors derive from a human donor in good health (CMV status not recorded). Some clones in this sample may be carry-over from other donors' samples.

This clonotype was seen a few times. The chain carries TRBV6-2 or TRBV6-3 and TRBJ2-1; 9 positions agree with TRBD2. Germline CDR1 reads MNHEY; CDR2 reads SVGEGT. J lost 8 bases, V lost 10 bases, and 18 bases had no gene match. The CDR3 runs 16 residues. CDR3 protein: CATSSPVGGGADEQFF. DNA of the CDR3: TGTGCCACAAGCTCGCCCGTGGGCGGGGGGGCCGATGAGCAGTTCTTC.

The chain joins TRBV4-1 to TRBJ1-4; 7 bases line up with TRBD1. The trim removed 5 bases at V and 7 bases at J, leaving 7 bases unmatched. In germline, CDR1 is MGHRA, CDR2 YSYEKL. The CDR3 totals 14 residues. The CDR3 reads CASSFRQGGEKLFF. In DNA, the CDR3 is TGCGCCAGCAGCTTCCGACAGGGCGGTGAAAAACTGTTTTTT.

The DNA of the CDR3 is TGCGCCAGCAGCCAAGATAGAGACTACCAAGAGACCCAGTACTTC. This sequence encodes CASSQDRDYQETQYF. The V gene is TRBV4-1, the J gene TRBJ2-5; D unresolved. From germline, CDR1 is MGHRA and CDR2 YSYEKL. The CDR3 is 15 residues long. The ends were cut back, 0 bases at V and 0 bases at J, with 8 bases in the middle.

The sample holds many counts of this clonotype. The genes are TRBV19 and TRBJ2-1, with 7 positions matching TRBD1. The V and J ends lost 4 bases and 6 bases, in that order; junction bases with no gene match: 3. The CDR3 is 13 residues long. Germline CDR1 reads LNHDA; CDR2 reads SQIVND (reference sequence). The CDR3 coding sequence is TGTGCCAGTAGTACAGCAGGGGGCAATGAGCAGTTCTTC. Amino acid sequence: CASSTAGGNEQFF. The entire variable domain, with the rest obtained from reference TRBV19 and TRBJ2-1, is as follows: DGGITQSPKYLFRKEGQNVTLSCEQNLNHDAMYWYRQDPGQGLRLIYYSQIVNDFQKGDIAEGYSVSREKKESFPLTVTSAQKNPTAFYLCASSTAGGNEQFFGPGTRLTVL.

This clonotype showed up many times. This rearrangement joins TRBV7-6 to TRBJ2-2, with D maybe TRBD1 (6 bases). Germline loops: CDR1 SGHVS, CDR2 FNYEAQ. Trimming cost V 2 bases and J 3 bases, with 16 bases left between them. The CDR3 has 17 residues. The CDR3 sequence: CASSLIFQGRDTGELFF. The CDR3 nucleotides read TGTGCCAGCAGCTTAATATTCCAGGGGCGTGACACCGGGGAGCTGTTTTTT.

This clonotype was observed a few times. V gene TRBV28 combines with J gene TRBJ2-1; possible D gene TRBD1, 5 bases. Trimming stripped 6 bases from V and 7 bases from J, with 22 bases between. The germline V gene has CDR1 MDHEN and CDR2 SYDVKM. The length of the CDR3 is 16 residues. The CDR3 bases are TGTGCCAGCAGGGCGTTCCCCGGACATGTTGCAAATGAGCAGTTCTTC. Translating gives CASRAFPGHVANEQFF.

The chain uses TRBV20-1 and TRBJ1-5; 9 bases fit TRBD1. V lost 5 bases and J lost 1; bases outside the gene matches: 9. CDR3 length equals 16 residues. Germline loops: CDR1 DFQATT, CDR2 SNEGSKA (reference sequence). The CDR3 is CSAFPRDRDSNQPQHF. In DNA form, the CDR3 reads TGCAGTGCTTTTCCCCGGGACAGGGACAGCAATCAGCCCCAGCATTTT.

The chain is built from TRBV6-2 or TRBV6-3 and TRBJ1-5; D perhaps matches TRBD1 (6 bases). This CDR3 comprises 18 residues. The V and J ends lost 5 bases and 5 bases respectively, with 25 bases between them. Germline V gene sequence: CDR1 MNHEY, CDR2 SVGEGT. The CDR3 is CASSPSGTRYLGDQPQHF. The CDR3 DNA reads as TGTGCCAGCAGTCCATCCGGGACAAGGTACCTAGGGGATCAGCCCCAGCATTTT.

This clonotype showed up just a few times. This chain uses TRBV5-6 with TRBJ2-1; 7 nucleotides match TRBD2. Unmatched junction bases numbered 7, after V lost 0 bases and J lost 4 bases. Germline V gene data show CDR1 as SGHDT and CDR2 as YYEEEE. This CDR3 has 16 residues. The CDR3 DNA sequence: TGTGCCAGCAGCTTGGGGGGGGGTCATCCTTACAATGAGCAGTTCTTC. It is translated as CASSLGGGHPYNEQFF.

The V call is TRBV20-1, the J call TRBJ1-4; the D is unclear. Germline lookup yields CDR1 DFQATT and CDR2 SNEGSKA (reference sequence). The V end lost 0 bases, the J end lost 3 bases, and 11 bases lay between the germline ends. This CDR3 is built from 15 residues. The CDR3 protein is CSAREWPRSNEKLFF. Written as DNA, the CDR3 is TGCAGTGCTAGAGAGTGGCCCAGGTCTAATGAAAAACTGTTTTTT.

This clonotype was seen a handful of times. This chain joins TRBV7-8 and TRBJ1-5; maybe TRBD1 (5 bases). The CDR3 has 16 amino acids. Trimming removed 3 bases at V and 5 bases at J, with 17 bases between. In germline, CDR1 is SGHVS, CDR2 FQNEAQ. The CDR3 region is CASSFLYDSEDQPQHF. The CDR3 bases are TGTGCCAGCAGCTTCCTCTACGACAGCGAGGATCAGCCCCAGCATTTT.